In this sample, the clone carrying this TCR beta chain turned up a few times. What it binds is not known. Profiled with immunoSEQ multiplex PCR; TCRdb holds only in-frame clones, not every one. The sample includes some 120,000 clones, roughly 90% of them seen just once. This sample is part of a study of T cell responses to AZD1222 COVID-19 vaccine. General observations from the study: An increase in Spike-specific TCR breadth and depth was observed after two AZD1222 doses. Reportedly, nearly half of unique spike TCRs recognized epitopes outside B.1.351/B.1.1.7 mutations. In a largely white British group with more females than males, clonal diversity was possibly underestimated. Just 6 or 7 AZD1222 recipients were seropositive at baseline.

The specimen comprised peripheral blood, sampled on day 0 of AZD1222 vaccination. The source of this sequence is an adult in good health.

This CDR3 is CSVGRDRDGYTF. Here the CDR3 DNA reads TGCAGCGTTGGCCGGGACAGAGATGGCTACACCTTC. V usage is TRBV29-1 and J usage is TRBJ1-2; 7 bases are a match to TRBD1. The CDR3 is made up of 12 amino acids. J lost 6 bases, V lost 4 bases, and 5 bases had no gene match. Per germline, CDR1 SQVTM and CDR2 ANQGSEA.